This T cell receptor (beta chain) was captured in a study of tumor-infiltrating lymphocytes in primary liver carcinoma. As for the study in general: Ranging in age from 30 to 69 years, the patients were men and women. Among the tumors, stages were T1-T3 N0M0 and sizes about 4 to 10 cm. Study-level findings and limits: Blood fell significantly below tumors in its top-250-clone fraction (p = 0.039).

Turning to this clonotype: No antigen is known for it.

Making TCR beta cDNA involved approximately 510 ng total RNA and a constant-region primer. Employing slightly modified ARM-PCR, three nested multiplex PCR rounds were run, and these gave rise to the TCR beta libraries. The study ran its first two PCR rounds for around 10 cycles each, using TRBV1-TRBV30 forward primers and a C-beta reverse primer. TCRdb recomputed calls from the multiplex PCR reads with MiXCR, one row per CDR3 protein. The repertoire has fewer than 250,000 distinct CDR3 sequences, roughly two thirds of them found once; the top ten carry approximately 6.6%. The blood RNA (from unsorted whole blood) was obtained, and germline DNA was also extracted. Patients carried chronic HBV infection without prior treatment. The V segment lost 5 bases and the J segment 6 bases; nucleotides outside the gene matches: 8. The CDR3 sequence is 16 residues long.

Sequenced sample: peripheral blood. This rearrangement joins TRBV12-3 or TRBV12-4 to TRBJ2-1; the match to TRBD2 covers 12 bases. This sequence originates from a woman aged 60 to 75 with primary liver carcinoma and hepatitis B virus infection. The CDR3 here is CASSARLAGEGNEQFF. CDR3 nucleotide sequence: TGTGCCAGCAGTGCTAGACTAGCGGGAGAAGGCAATGAGCAGTTCTTC.